This TCR beta chain was captured in a study of post-analysis software for immune sequencing data. Study-wide results and caveats: Multiple sclerosis patients showed significantly lower normalized Chao1 diversity than controls did. TRBV segments more frequent in patients than in controls numbered roughly 5 and included TRBV5-6, TRBV5-1 and TRBV20-1. F measure clustering grouped samples strongly by preparation batch.

The CDR3 totals 15 residues. Germline V gene sequence: CDR1 SEHNR, CDR2 FQNEAQ (reference sequence). The V end was cut by 5 bases, the J end by 8 bases, with 20 bases between. In regard to this clonotype: Its cognate antigen is unknown.

Unique molecular identifiers were present in the TCR beta cDNA libraries. TCRdb reprocessed the PCR reads with MiXCR, giving one entry per CDR3 protein. This table holds approximately 630,000 distinct CDR3 sequences, 55% to 60% found once. The genes are TRBV7-9 and TRBJ2-3; no reliable D call. What was sequenced was blood. This receptor was obtained from a girl aged 2 to 10 with multiple sclerosis. CDR3 sequence (DNA): TGTGCCAGCAGCCCTGAGGAGAAGTCGTGGGGTACGCAGTATTTT. It yields the protein CASSPEEKSWGTQYF.